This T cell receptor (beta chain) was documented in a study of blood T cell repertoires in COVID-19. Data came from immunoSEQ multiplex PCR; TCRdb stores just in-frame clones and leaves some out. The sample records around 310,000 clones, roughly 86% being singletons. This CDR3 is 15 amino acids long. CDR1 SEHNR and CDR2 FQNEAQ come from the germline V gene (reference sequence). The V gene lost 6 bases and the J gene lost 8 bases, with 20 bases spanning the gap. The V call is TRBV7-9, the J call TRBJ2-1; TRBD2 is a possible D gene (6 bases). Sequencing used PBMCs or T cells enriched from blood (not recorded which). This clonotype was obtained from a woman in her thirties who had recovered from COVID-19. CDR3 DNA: TGTGCCAGCAGTCCTCGACCATCGGGAGTTGATGAGCAGTTCTTC. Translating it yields CASSPRPSGVDEQFF.